The 16 T cell receptor beta chains below were found in one sample sequenced in a study of CD8+CD57+ T cells in acquired aplastic anemia. Genomic DNA, serving as template, underwent TCR beta VDJ and CDR3 profiling. TCRdb recomputed calls from the reads with MiXCR, one row per CDR3 protein. In the table there are about 210,000 distinct CDR3 sequences, approximately 35% of which are singletons. The source material was sorted CD4+, CD8+, or CD8+CD57+ T cells (not recorded which) from PBMCs. The origin of the receptors is a human donor in good health, serving as a control.

V usage is TRBV2 and J usage is TRBJ2-3; 9 bases match TRBD2. The CDR3 extends over 13 amino acids. CDR1 is SNHLY, CDR2 FYNNEI, per germline. V lost 6 bases and J lost 4; bases outside the gene matches: 2. The CDR3 region is CASRGGRADTQYF. CDR3 bases: TGTGCCAGCAGGGGCGGGAGGGCAGATACGCAGTATTTT.

The rearrangement uses TRBV7-8 and TRBJ1-1; D may be TRBD1 (6 bases). Germline V gene sequence: CDR1 SGHVS, CDR2 FQNEAQ. The CDR3 consists of 13 residues. The V end lost 5 bases, the J end lost 6 bases, and 13 bases lay between the germline ends. The CDR3 coding sequence is TGTGCCAGCAGCCAACAGGGTCGGTCTGAAGCTTTCTTT. Translated, it gives CASSQQGRSEAFF.

This clonotype came up many times. CDR3 amino acids: CATRSTSGSSTDTQYF. DNA of the CDR3: TGTGCCACCAGATCGACTAGCGGCTCAAGCACAGATACGCAGTATTTT. The chain is built from TRBV24-1 and TRBJ2-3, with TRBD2 matching 9 bases. The germline V gene has CDR1 KGHDR and CDR2 SFDVKD. The CDR3 has 16 residues. J was trimmed by 0 bases and V by 7 bases; bases with no gene match: 7.

This clonotype came up once. CDR3 bases: TGTGCCAGCAGCTCATTTAGCGGGGGGAGCACAGATACGCAGTATTTT. Its translation: CASSSFSGGSTDTQYF. The chain links TRBV11-2 to TRBJ2-3; 10 positions match TRBD2. Germline V lookup: CDR1 SGHAT, CDR2 FQNNGV. J lost 0 bases, V lost 4 bases, and 4 bases had no gene match. The CDR3 contains 16 residues.

This clonotype was counted many times. The chain carries TRBV24-1 and TRBJ2-2; D unclear. The CDR3 spans 15 residues. Germline V gives CDR1 KGHDR, CDR2 SFDVKD. V was cut by 4 bases and J by 2 bases, with 10 bases left in between. The CDR3 DNA is TGTGCCACCAGTGACATAGAGAAAAACACCGGGGAGCTGTTTTTT. It is translated as CATSDIEKNTGELFF.

At least ten counts were recorded for this clonotype. This chain links TRBV2 with TRBJ1-1; the D is unclear. This CDR3 contains 16 residues. The germline CDR1 and CDR2 sequences are SNHLY and FYNNEI. V lost 0 bases, J lost 3 bases, and 14 bases lay in between. The CDR3 loop reads CASSEAQFYGDTEAFF. The CDR3 coding sequence is TGTGCCAGCAGTGAAGCGCAATTTTACGGAGACACTGAAGCTTTCTTT. The full variable domain, completed using reference TRBV2 and TRBJ1-1, is EPEVTQTPSHQVTQMGQEVILRCVPISNHLYFYWYRQILGQKVEFLVSFYNNEISEKSEIFDDQFSVERPDGSNFTLKIRSTKLEDSAMYFCASSEAQFYGDTEAFFGQGTRLTVV.

J is TRBJ1-6 and V is TRBV6-1; D uncertain. The CDR3 totals 13 residues. Trimming pared 7 bases from V and 7 bases from J, leaving 11 bases between. Germline CDR1 and CDR2: MNHNS and SASEGT. In DNA form, the CDR3 reads TGTGCCAGCACTCAGGTACCGAATTCACCCCTCCACTTT. As protein: CASTQVPNSPLHF.

The chain combines TRBV7-8 with TRBJ1-2; D not certain. The germline V gene encodes CDR1 SGHVS and CDR2 FQNEAQ. The CDR3 length is 13 residues. The CDR3 nucleotides are TGTGCTAGAGAACGCGGAGATAACTATGGCTACACCTTC. It encodes CARERGDNYGYTF.

This chain links TRBV11-1 with TRBJ2-7, with D possibly TRBD2 on 7 matching bases. V was shortened by 2 bases and J by 1 base, with 15 bases between the two germline ends. Germline loops: CDR1 SGHAT, CDR2 FQDESV (reference sequence). This CDR3 is built from 16 residues. In DNA, the CDR3 is TGTGCCAGCAGCTTACCCGGGGAGGGGGTGTCCTACGAGCAGTACTTC. Translated, it gives CASSLPGEGVSYEQYF.

This clonotype was detected ten times or more. The V gene is TRBV19, the J gene TRBJ1-1; the D is unclear. Germline values: CDR1 LNHDA, CDR2 SQIVND (reference sequence). With 1 base removed from V and 2 bases from J, the gap between germline ends came to 5 bases. This CDR3 region has 13 residues. The CDR3 region has the DNA TGTGCCAGTAGTATAGTGAGCAACACTGAAGCTTTCTTT. Its translation: CASSIVSNTEAFF.

The chain is built from TRBV2 and TRBJ2-7, with 8 bases lining up with TRBD1. The CDR3 length is 15 residues. Germline V lookup: CDR1 SNHLY, CDR2 FYNNEI. V trimming: 6 bases; J trimming: 9 bases; junction bases outside the gene matches: 16. The CDR3 loop reads CASRRDRGDPYVQYF. DNA of the CDR3: TGTGCCAGCAGGCGCGACAGGGGTGACCCCTATGTGCAGTACTTC. The variable domain in full, with the rest retrieved from reference TRBV2 and TRBJ2-7, is EPEVTQTPSHQVTQMGQEVILRCVPISNHLYFYWYRQILGQKVEFLVSFYNNEISEKSEIFDDQFSVERPDGSNFTLKIRSTKLEDSAMYFCASRRDRGDPYVQYFGPGTRLTVT.

This clonotype was counted between two and nine times. The genes are TRBV5-1 and TRBJ2-3, with TRBD2 identical over 8 bases. The germline V gene has CDR1 SGHRS and CDR2 YFSETQ. The trim removed 0 bases at V and 0 bases at J, leaving 12 bases unmatched. The CDR3 consists of 19 residues. CDR3: CASSLAVAGGLASTDTQYF. The DNA for the CDR3 is TGCGCCAGCAGCTTGGCCGTTGCGGGGGGCCTGGCTAGCACAGATACGCAGTATTTT.

This clonotype appeared a few times. V usage is TRBV4-1 and J usage is TRBJ1-1; 10 nucleotides line up with TRBD1. Trimming cost V 0 bases and J 5 bases; bases outside gene matches: 6. The CDR3 is 16 amino acids. Germline CDR1 MGHRA, CDR2 YSYEKL. CDR3 region: CASSQDRDRGWTEAFF. CDR3 nucleotides: TGCGCCAGCAGCCAAGACCGGGACAGGGGTTGGACTGAAGCTTTCTTT.

The sample holds many counts of this clonotype. The V and J genes are TRBV5-6 and TRBJ2-7, with 13 nucleotides matching TRBD2. The CDR3 is made up of 15 amino acids. Trimming at V came to 3 bases and at J to 3 bases, leaving 3 bases not matched to a gene. Germline CDR1 reads SGHDT; CDR2 reads YYEEEE. The CDR3 region has the DNA TGTGCCAGCAGCTCGGGACTAGCGGGGTTCTACGAGCAGTACTTC. It is translated as CASSSGLAGFYEQYF.

The chain carries TRBV5-4 and TRBJ2-1; D possibly matches TRBD1 or TRBD2 (6 bases each). The V end was cut by 8 bases, the J end by 7 bases, with 10 bases between. Germline CDR1 reads SGHNT; CDR2 reads YYREEE (reference sequence). There are 11 residues in the CDR3. The CDR3 region is CASVGGNEQFF. CDR3 nucleotides: TGTGCCAGTGTAGGGGGGAATGAGCAGTTCTTC.

This clonotype has a count of ten or more. This chain joins TRBV7-9 and TRBJ1-1; 8 bases line up with TRBD1. CDR3 length: 15 amino acids. Losses at the gene ends were 6 bases for V and 1 base for J; bases not matched to a gene: 7. Looked up from germline, CDR1 is SEHNR and CDR2 is FQNEAQ (reference sequence). The CDR3 loop is CASRHQGAGNTEAFF. In nucleotides, the CDR3 is TGTGCCAGCAGACATCAGGGGGCGGGGAACACTGAAGCTTTCTTT. The complete variable domain, with remaining parts taken from reference TRBV7-9 and TRBJ1-1, reads DTGVSQNPRHKITKRGQNVTFRCDPISEHNRLYWYRQTLGQGPEFLTYFQNEAQLEKSRLLSDRFSAERPKGSFSTLEIQRTEQGDSAMYLCASRHQGAGNTEAFFGQGTRLTVV.